The 13 T cell receptor beta chains below all came from one sample that was sequenced in a study of blood T cell repertoires in COVID-19. Assay: immunoSEQ multiplex PCR; the TCRdb copy retains only in-frame clones and omits some. Here the sample spans 150,000 to 200,000 clones, around nine tenths being singletons. The sequencing sample was made of peripheral blood. The receptors stem from a man aged 55 to 70 with active or convalescent COVID-19.

Here the CDR3 DNA reads TGCGCCAGCAGCTTGGCGGCGGGGGGGCCAGATACGCAGTATTTT. It is translated as CASSLAAGGPDTQYF. The J gene is TRBJ2-3, the V gene TRBV5-1; 9 nucleotides align to TRBD2. V lost 0 bases, J lost 4 bases, and 3 bases stayed unmatched. CDR3 length: 15 residues. Germline values: CDR1 SGHRS, CDR2 YFSETQ.

This rearrangement joins TRBV5-6 to TRBJ2-1; 7 bases map to TRBD1. This CDR3 has 17 amino acids. With 5 bases clipped from V and 0 bases from J, the junction kept 11 bases outside the gene matches. CDR1 and CDR2 (germline): SGHDT, YYEEEE. CDR3 residues: CASRQKGRQGSYNEQFF. The CDR3 bases are TGTGCCAGCAGACAGAAGGGGAGACAGGGCTCCTACAATGAGCAGTTCTTC.

The rearrangement uses TRBV18 and TRBJ2-5; the D gene is possibly TRBD2 (6 bases). V shed 3 bases and J shed 3 bases, with 11 bases lying between them. The CDR3 sequence is 14 residues long. Germline lookup yields CDR1 KGHSH and CDR2 LQKENI. This chain's CDR3 is CASSPVSGEETQYF. The CDR3 nucleotides read TGTGCCAGCTCACCGGTTAGCGGAGAAGAGACCCAGTACTTC.

CDR3: CASSRDRGQGNQETQYF. CDR3 nucleotide sequence: TGTGCCAGCAGCCGGGACAGGGGCCAAGGAAACCAAGAGACCCAGTACTTC. The V call is TRBV5-4, the J call TRBJ2-5; 10 positions agree with TRBD1. This CDR3 contains 17 residues. V lost 4 bases and J lost 0; bases outside the gene matches: 9. The germline V gene has CDR1 SGHNT and CDR2 YYREEE (reference sequence). Combining the CDR3 with reference TRBV5-4 and TRBJ2-5 gives the whole variable domain ETGVTQSPTHLIKTRGQQVTLRCSSQSGHNTVSWYQQALGQGPQFIFQYYREEENGRGNFPPRFSGLQFPNYSSELNVNALELDDSALYLCASSRDRGQGNQETQYFGPGTRLLVL.

This chain links TRBV30 with TRBJ2-7; 11 bases fit TRBD1. CDR3 length: 14 residues. After removal of 3 bases from V and 3 bases from J, the junction contained 4 bases not matched to a gene. Germline CDR1 GTSNPN, CDR2 SVGIG (reference sequence). The CDR3 here is CAWSSGQGVYEQYF. CDR3 nucleotide sequence: TGTGCCTGGAGCTCGGGACAGGGGGTCTACGAGCAGTACTTC.

V gene TRBV19 combines with J gene TRBJ2-7; weak D call: TRBD1 (5 bases). V was shortened by 1 base and J by 2 bases, with 6 bases between the two germline ends. Germline values: CDR1 LNHDA, CDR2 SQIVND (reference sequence). CDR3 length: 13 residues. The DNA of the CDR3 is TGTGCCAGTAGTATAGTAGGGGCCTACGAGCAGTACTTC. Its translation is CASSIVGAYEQYF.

The chain joins TRBV5-1 to TRBJ2-3; 8 bases map to TRBD2. The CDR3 totals 15 residues. CDR1 is SGHRS, CDR2 YFSETQ, per germline. The V gene end was trimmed by 0 bases and the J gene end by 4 bases; junction bases not matched to a gene: 4. In nucleotides, the CDR3 is TGCGCCAGCAGCTTGGGATTAGCGGGGTCAGATACGCAGTATTTT. Translated, it gives CASSLGLAGSDTQYF.

The V and J genes are TRBV11-2 and TRBJ2-2, with 8 bases fitting TRBD1. CDR3 length: 15 residues. The germline V gene has CDR1 SGHAT and CDR2 FQNNGV. V dropped 6 bases and J dropped 4; count of bases not matched to a gene: 7. CDR3: CASSSDRAATGELFF. The CDR3, as DNA: TGTGCCAGCAGTTCGGACAGGGCGGCCACCGGGGAGCTGTTTTTT.

V and J are TRBV2 and TRBJ2-7; TRBD1 might be the D (6 bases). The ends were cut back, 10 bases at V and 0 bases at J, with 16 bases in the middle. CDR1 and CDR2 (germline): SNHLY, FYNNEI. The CDR3 has 14 amino acids. CDR3 loop: CATIRDINSYEQYF. CDR3 DNA sequence: TGTGCCACCATCCGGGACATCAACTCCTACGAGCAGTACTTC.

As for this clone: The junction does not match germline at one end; this may be a read error. This CDR3 reads CASSFGRQELVF. The CDR3 coding sequence is TGTGCCAGCAGTTTTGGTCGACAGGAGCTTGTCTTT. The chain uses TRBV12-3 or TRBV12-4 and TRBJ1-1, with a weak D call TRBD1 (6 bases). This CDR3 is 12 amino acids long.

The chain employs TRBV3-1 (or the pseudogene TRBV3-2) and TRBJ1-5, with no clear D. V dropped 0 bases and J dropped 6 bases, with 6 bases sitting between them. Germline V CDR1 and CDR2: LGHDT, YNNKEL (reference sequence). This CDR3 comprises 13 residues. The CDR3 coding sequence is TGTGCCAGCAGCCAAGACGTTTCTCAGCCCCAGCATTTT. Protein: CASSQDVSQPQHF.

The chain recombines TRBV9 with TRBJ1-2, with no clear D. Looked up from germline, CDR1 is SGDLS and CDR2 is YYNGEE. V lost 0 bases and J lost 6, with 9 bases in between. CDR3 length: 13 amino acids. CDR3 loop: CASSVGGANGYTF. DNA of the CDR3: TGTGCCAGCAGCGTAGGGGGAGCGAATGGCTACACCTTC. Looking up the rest from reference TRBV9 and TRBJ1-2 gives the full variable domain: DSGVTQTPKHLITATGQRVTLRCSPRSGDLSVYWYQQSLDQGLQFLIQYYNGEERAKGNILERFSAQQFPDLHSELNLSSLELGDSALYFCASSVGGANGYTFGSGTRLTVV.

The table lists this clone with a count of one. The chain has TRBV24-1 and TRBJ2-1; 10 bases are a match to TRBD1. The germline V gene encodes CDR1 KGHDR and CDR2 SFDVKD. This CDR3 is 15 amino acids long. Losses at the gene ends were 5 bases for V and 7 bases for J; bases not matched to a gene: 7. CDR3 loop: CATSGAGQGKNEQFF. As DNA, the CDR3 is TGTGCCACCAGTGGCGCGGGACAGGGGAAGAATGAGCAGTTCTTC.